This entry concerns a single TCR beta chain. Its target is not known. This sample stems from a study of cytomegalovirus exposure and HLA in healthy donors. With V trimmed by 4 bases and J by 1 base, 4 bases remained unmatched. CDR1 is SGHTA, CDR2 FQGNSA, per germline. There are 14 residues in the CDR3. Both 60 Vbeta primers and 13 Jbeta primers went into the PCR. This table comes from immunoSEQ multiplex PCR, and its TCRdb copy is limited to in-frame clones, with some not included. The sample includes some 170,000 clones, around four fifths of them seen just once. General study findings and limits: In all likelihood, a cluster of highly shared sequence variants was a sequencing artifact. Apart from CMV serostatus, no immune exposure information was available. According to a later analysis, most TCR beta chains associated with CMV appeared HLA-restricted.

J is TRBJ2-7 and V is TRBV7-2; TRBD1 matches 7 bases. This clonotype originated in a woman in her fifties or sixties in good health and CMV-seronegative. What was sequenced was PBMCs. CDR3 sequence: CASSSRQGSYEQYF. The CDR3 region has the DNA TGTGCCAGCAGCTCACGACAGGGATCCTACGAGCAGTACTTC.